This TCR beta chain came from a study of blood T cell repertoires in COVID-19. Study in general: Samples came from the United States, Italy and Spain, spanning acute and convalescent COVID-19.

In the study's own analysis: Reference gene primer amplification gave nucleated cell count estimates. TCRdb keeps only in-frame clones here, not all; method: immunoSEQ multiplex PCR. D and trimming come from the DNA, and the V and J calls and clone size come from that table. Here the sample spans approximately 210,000 clones, roughly 90% being singletons. Only a few counts were recorded for this clone. Trimming removed 0 bases at V and 2 bases at J, with 12 bases between. The CDR3 covers 16 residues. Germline V gene data show CDR1 as SGHRS and CDR2 as YFSETQ. The genes are TRBV5-1 and TRBJ2-1; a weak D match, TRBD2 (5 bases). The source of this sequence is a man in his sixties or seventies with acute or convalescent COVID-19. Sequencing used peripheral blood. The CDR3 sequence: CASSLEVGVAYNEQFF. DNA for the CDR3: TGCGCCAGCAGCTTGGAGGTGGGAGTGGCCTACAATGAGCAGTTCTTC.